Below, 9 T cell receptor beta chains from the same sample are listed, as sequenced in a study of blood T cell dynamics during melanoma immunotherapy. Time point denoted: pre-treatment baseline. Clones were sequenced by immunoSEQ multiplex PCR, and TCRdb holds only the in-frame ones, with some missing. The data hold some 15,000 clones, with approximately 91% observed a single time. The sample in question was blood, obtained from a patient treated with checkpoint blockade. These receptors all come from a human donor with melanoma.

The gene calls are TRBV25-1 and TRBJ2-7; 10 nucleotides match TRBD2. After removal of 8 bases from V and 7 bases from J, the junction contained 8 bases not matched to a gene. The CDR3 runs 13 residues. CDR1 is MGHDK, CDR2 SYGVNS, per germline. CDR3 bases: TGTGCCAGCGAGGGAGGGACTAGCGAAGAGCAGTACTTC. Protein: CASEGGTSEEQYF.

CDR3 amino acids: CASSVRDSYSPLHF. For the CDR3, the DNA is TGTGCCAGCAGCGTCCGGGACAGCTACTCACCCCTCCACTTT. The chain links TRBV7-2 to TRBJ1-6; the match to TRBD1 covers 7 bases. Germline V lookup: CDR1 SGHTA, CDR2 FQGNSA. The CDR3 consists of 14 residues. The ends lost 5 bases at V and 10 bases at J; junction bases unmatched: 8.

Only one count was recorded for this clone. CDR3: CASSELDLREKLFF. CDR3 nucleotide sequence: TGTGCCAGCAGTGAATTGGACTTACGGGAAAAACTGTTTTTT. V is TRBV2 and J is TRBJ1-4; D not certain. The CDR3 covers 14 residues. Between the trimmed V and J ends, which lost 2 bases and 8 bases, there was a span of 12 bases. Germline CDR1 and CDR2: SNHLY and FYNNEI.

This chain uses TRBV19 with TRBJ2-3; D possibly corresponds to TRBD2 (6 bases). V lost 7 bases and J 2 bases, leaving 13 bases between the germline ends. The germline V gene has CDR1 LNHDA and CDR2 SQIVND (reference sequence). This CDR3 has 14 residues. The CDR3: CASTTGVATDTQYF. CDR3 DNA: TGTGCCAGTACGACGGGGGTGGCCACAGATACGCAGTATTTT.

V gene TRBV10-2 combines with J gene TRBJ2-3; 8 nucleotides line up with TRBD2. The germline gives CDR1 WSHSY, CDR2 SAAADI. With 6 bases clipped from V and 1 base from J, the junction kept 6 bases outside the gene matches. This CDR3 has 15 amino acids. CDR3 in amino acids: CASRRSGGGTDTQYF. The CDR3 coding sequence is TGCGCCAGCAGGCGAAGCGGGGGCGGCACAGATACGCAGTATTTT.

This rearrangement joins TRBV6-1 to TRBJ2-7; 9 positions match TRBD2. This CDR3 has 18 residues. J was trimmed by 0 bases and V by 0 bases; bases with no gene match: 9. Germline V CDR1 and CDR2: MNHNS, SASEGT. CDR3 in amino acids: CASSEAGASGTLSYEQYF. The CDR3, as DNA: TGTGCCAGCAGTGAAGCGGGGGCTAGCGGGACCCTCTCCTACGAGCAGTACTTC.

The rearrangement links TRBV25-1 to TRBJ1-5, with TRBD1 identical over 7 bases. This CDR3 has 15 residues. V lost 3 bases to trimming and J lost 7 bases; unmatched junction nucleotides: 9. Germline V gene sequence: CDR1 MGHDK, CDR2 SYGVNS. The CDR3: CASSDSGGIGQPQHF. The CDR3 DNA sequence: TGTGCCAGCAGTGACTCAGGGGGAATTGGGCAGCCCCAGCATTTT.

Comment on this clone: Sequence at one end of the junction differs from germline and may be a read error. This chain uses TRBV6-4 with TRBJ2-7, with 9 bases fitting TRBD2. CDR3 length: 16 amino acids. Germline V CDR1 and CDR2: MRHNA, SNTAGT. This CDR3 reads CAGSDCGRASSYEQYF. For the CDR3, the DNA is TGTGCCGGCAGTGACTGCGGGAGGGCCTCATCCTACGAGCAGTACTTC.

The V gene is TRBV18, the J gene TRBJ2-1; tentatively, D is TRBD1 (6 bases). This CDR3 has 16 residues. V lost 2 bases to trimming and J lost 0 bases, with 11 bases between them. From germline, CDR1 is KGHSH and CDR2 LQKENI. The DNA of the CDR3 is TGTGCCAGCTCACCAAGACAGGTTAGCTCCTACAATGAGCAGTTCTTC. It encodes CASSPRQVSSYNEQFF.